These 21 T cell receptor beta chains were sequenced from one sample in a study of T-cell memory formation after mild COVID-19. TCRdb itself ran the 5' RACE reads through MiXCR, one entry per CDR3 protein. The sample yields around 29,000 distinct CDR3 sequences, around 16% seen once. Sequencing was performed on PBMCs or a T cell subset sorted from them (not recorded which). The receptor set was obtained from an adult who had mild COVID-19 (a few samples of this study predate the infection). Cell type and time point are not known.

This clonotype has a count of ten or more. DNA for the CDR3: TGTGCCAGCAGCCGGCGACTAGCGGGAGACACAGATACGCAGTATTTT. It yields the protein CASSRRLAGDTDTQYF. This chain connects TRBV5-4 to TRBJ2-3; TRBD2 matches 12 bases. The germline gives CDR1 SGHNT, CDR2 YYREEE (reference sequence). The V and J ends lost 4 bases and 2 bases, in that order; junction bases with no gene match: 5. This CDR3 spans 16 amino acids.

This clonotype has a count of ten or more. V usage is TRBV14 and J usage is TRBJ2-1; D is unresolved. The CDR3 contains 16 residues. The germline V and J ends were trimmed by 1 base and 2 bases, with 12 bases remaining between them. The germline V gene has CDR1 SGHDN and CDR2 FVKESK. CDR3 protein: CASSQGRQTPYNEQFF. The CDR3 coding sequence is TGTGCCAGCAGCCAAGGCAGGCAGACCCCCTACAATGAGCAGTTCTTC.

Many counts were recorded for this clonotype. The V call is TRBV2, the J call TRBJ2-2; 12 bases line up with TRBD2. The J segment lost 6 bases and the V segment lost 6 bases, leaving 5 bases of the junction unmatched. Germline CDR1 SNHLY, CDR2 FYNNEI. The CDR3 is 15 amino acids. The CDR3 is CASRTSGRLAGELFF. CDR3 sequence (DNA): TGTGCCAGCAGAACTAGCGGGAGGTTGGCCGGGGAGCTGTTTTTT. The full variable domain, its missing parts supplied by reference TRBV2 and TRBJ2-2, is EPEVTQTPSHQVTQMGQEVILRCVPISNHLYFYWYRQILGQKVEFLVSFYNNEISEKSEIFDDQFSVERPDGSNFTLKIRSTKLEDSAMYFCASRTSGRLAGELFFGEGSRLTVL.

This clonotype was seen at least ten times. This chain uses TRBV12-3 or TRBV12-4 with TRBJ1-6, with a weak D call TRBD1 (6 bases). V was pared by 1 base and J by 3 bases, with 16 bases between. This CDR3 is 18 amino acids long. CDR3 region: CASSLVRGGAIYNSPLHF. DNA for the CDR3: TGTGCCAGCAGTTTAGTCCGAGGGGGGGCCATCTATAATTCACCCCTCCACTTT.

Many counts were recorded for this clonotype. CDR3: CASSQGLAGGTEQFF. The CDR3 DNA is TGTGCCAGCAGCCAAGGACTAGCGGGAGGCACTGAGCAGTTCTTC. V usage is TRBV3-1 and J usage is TRBJ2-1, with 13 bases aligning to TRBD2. Trimming at V came to 1 base and at J to 9 bases, leaving 3 bases not matched to a gene. Germline V gene data show CDR1 as LGHDT and CDR2 as YNNKEL (reference sequence). CDR3 size: 15 residues.

The chain is built from TRBV5-4 and TRBJ2-1; no firm D call. The CDR3 covers 13 residues. Trimming took 4 bases from V and 10 from J, leaving 15 bases between them. CDR1 is SGHNT, CDR2 YYREEE, per germline (reference sequence). CDR3 residues: CASSNPADGEQFF. CDR3 DNA: TGTGCCAGCAGCAACCCGGCAGACGGCGAGCAGTTCTTC.

The V and J genes are TRBV12-3 or TRBV12-4 and TRBJ2-5; tentative D call: TRBD2 (7 bases). The V and J ends lost 8 bases and 3 bases respectively, with 16 bases between them. There are 14 residues in the CDR3. CDR3 sequence (DNA): TGTGCCAGCGGTCGGGGGGCCGTGGAAGAGACCCAGTACTTC. The encoded protein is CASGRGAVEETQYF.

This clonotype was recorded a few times. The rearrangement links TRBV7-2 to TRBJ1-5; unclear D gene. The length of the CDR3 is 16 residues. V shed 5 bases and J shed 0 bases, with 14 bases lying between them. Looked up from germline, CDR1 is SGHTA and CDR2 is FQGNSA. CDR3 nucleotides: TGTGCCAGCAGCCCCGGTTACAGAGATAGCAATCAGCCCCAGCATTTT. It codes for CASSPGYRDSNQPQHF.

This clonotype is medium-sized by share. This chain uses TRBV20-1 with TRBJ1-1; D remains unclear. The V gene's germline CDR1 is DFQATT and CDR2 SNEGSKA (reference sequence). This CDR3 region has 12 residues. V gave up 6 bases and J gave up 11 bases, with 19 bases separating them. In DNA form, the CDR3 reads TGCAGTGCCAGTGACGGAAGGGATTCGGCTTTCTTT. Its translation is CSASDGRDSAFF.

This clonotype was recorded at least ten times. The chain employs TRBV20-1 and TRBJ1-4; possibly TRBD1 for D (6 bases). The germline V gene encodes CDR1 DFQATT and CDR2 SNEGSKA (reference sequence). V gave up 1 base and J gave up 5 bases, with 14 bases separating them. The CDR3 is 15 amino acids. In nucleotides, the CDR3 is TGCAGTGCTAGAGTGGGTCAGGGGAGAAATGAAAAACTGTTTTTT. Its translation: CSARVGQGRNEKLFF.

This clonotype was recorded many times. This chain links TRBV6-6 with TRBJ2-1; 10 positions match TRBD1. Trimming took 5 bases from V and 3 from J; bases not matched to a gene: 31. Germline loops: CDR1 MNHNY, CDR2 SVGAGI (reference sequence). CDR3 length equals 24 residues. The CDR3 is CASSTTNRDRGSIGDRGLYNEQFF. The DNA for the CDR3 is TGTGCCAGCAGTACAACTAACCGGGACAGGGGTAGTATCGGGGACAGGGGTCTCTACAATGAGCAGTTCTTC.

The V gene is TRBV11-3, the J gene TRBJ2-5; TRBD2 matches 8 bases. Germline V lookup: CDR1 SGHNT, CDR2 YENEEA. This CDR3 is 14 amino acids long. J gave up 6 bases and V 3 bases, and 6 bases lay outside the gene matches. The CDR3 loop is CASSFREGAKTQYF. CDR3 sequence (DNA): TGTGCCAGCAGCTTTCGGGAGGGCGCGAAGACCCAGTACTTC.

This clonotype was counted ten times or more. This chain uses TRBV12-3 or TRBV12-4 with TRBJ1-2, with 7 nucleotides matching TRBD1. CDR3 size: 14 residues. The V and J ends lost 6 bases and 4 bases, in that order; junction bases with no gene match: 8. The CDR3 nucleotides are TGTGCCAGCAGGGCGACAGGGCTAGGCTATGGCTACACCTTC. Protein sequence: CASRATGLGYGYTF.

This clonotype was observed many times. The chain employs TRBV5-6 and TRBJ2-1, with D tentatively TRBD2 (7 bases). Germline V gives CDR1 SGHDT, CDR2 YYEEEE. V dropped 0 bases and J dropped 13 bases, with 14 bases sitting between them. This CDR3 is 13 amino acids long. The CDR3 is CASSLGRAGAQFF. The CDR3 DNA sequence: TGTGCCAGCAGCTTGGGGAGGGCGGGGGCCCAGTTCTTC.

This clonotype has a count of ten or more. V is TRBV9 and J is TRBJ1-1; 7 bases match TRBD1. V shed 4 bases, J shed 3 bases, and the junction held 9 bases outside the gene matches. Germline V gene lookup returns CDR1 SGDLS and CDR2 YYNGEE. The CDR3 totals 15 residues. CDR3 sequence reads: CASSLHPTGYTEAFF. The CDR3 DNA reads TGTGCCAGCAGCTTACACCCGACAGGGTACACTGAAGCTTTCTTT.

V and J are TRBV7-3 and TRBJ2-1, with 8 bases fitting TRBD1. This CDR3 comprises 19 residues. Germline trimming cut 1 base from V and 5 bases from J; bases unmatched to any gene: 16. Per the germline V gene, CDR1 is SGHTA and CDR2 is FQGTGA. The CDR3: CASSLRGPGQGLSHNEQFF. DNA of the CDR3: TGTGCCAGCAGCTTAAGGGGCCCCGGACAGGGTCTTTCGCACAATGAGCAGTTCTTC.

The sample holds many counts of this clonotype. The chain couples TRBV12-5 to TRBJ2-7; no clear D gene. The CDR3 runs 13 residues. Trimming stripped 1 base from V and 1 base from J, with 5 bases between. Germline V CDR1 and CDR2: LGHNT, FRNRAP. The CDR3 sequence: CASGLDESYEQYF. DNA of the CDR3: TGTGCTAGTGGTTTGGATGAATCCTACGAGCAGTACTTC.

At least ten counts were recorded for this clonotype. The V and J genes are TRBV20-1 and TRBJ2-1; 9 bases fit TRBD2. CDR3 size: 14 residues. Germline CDR1 and CDR2: DFQATT and SNEGSKA (reference sequence). The V gene end was trimmed by 3 bases and the J gene end by 3 bases; junction bases not matched to a gene: 3. CDR3 protein: CSASKAGGYNEQFF. The CDR3 DNA reads TGCAGTGCTAGTAAAGCGGGAGGCTACAATGAGCAGTTCTTC.

The CDR3 region is CASSYGGLAVNTGELFF. The CDR3 DNA reads as TGTGCCAGCAGTTACGGGGGACTAGCGGTGAACACCGGGGAGCTGTTTTTT. The chain joins TRBV6-5 to TRBJ2-2, with 11 bases matching TRBD2. The CDR3 has 17 residues. V lost 2 bases, J lost 1 base, and 3 bases stayed unmatched. Germline CDR1 MNHEY, CDR2 SVGAGI.

This clonotype is classed as medium-sized. V is TRBV7-8 and J is TRBJ2-7; TRBD1 aligns across 8 bases. This CDR3 region has 13 residues. J gave up 6 bases and V 3 bases, and 4 bases lay outside the gene matches. Looked up from germline, CDR1 is SGHVS and CDR2 is FQNEAQ. The CDR3 here is CASSLPGGGEQYF. DNA for the CDR3: TGTGCCAGCAGCTTGCCAGGGGGCGGCGAGCAGTACTTC.

The sample holds many counts of this clonotype. V gene TRBV3-1 combines with J gene TRBJ2-7; D gene ambiguous. This CDR3 has 13 residues. In germline, CDR1 is LGHDT, CDR2 YNNKEL (reference sequence). Trimming pared 1 base from V and 3 bases from J, leaving 7 bases between. The CDR3 coding sequence is TGTGCCAGCAGCCAAGGGAGAGGCTACGAGCAGTACTTC. Its translation is CASSQGRGYEQYF.